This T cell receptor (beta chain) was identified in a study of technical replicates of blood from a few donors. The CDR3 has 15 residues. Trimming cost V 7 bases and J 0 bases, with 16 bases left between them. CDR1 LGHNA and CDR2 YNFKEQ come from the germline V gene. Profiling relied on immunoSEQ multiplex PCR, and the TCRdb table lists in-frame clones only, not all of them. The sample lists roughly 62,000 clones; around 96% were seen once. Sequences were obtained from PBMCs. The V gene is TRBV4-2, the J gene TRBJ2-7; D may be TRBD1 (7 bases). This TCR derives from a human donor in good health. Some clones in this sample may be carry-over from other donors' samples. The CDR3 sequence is CASTPTGDSSYEQYF. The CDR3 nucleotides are TGTGCCAGCACCCCAACGGGGGACAGCTCCTACGAGCAGTACTTC.